What follows is one T cell receptor beta chain and its context. Its matching antigen is unknown. The sample is drawn from a study of identical twins. Unique molecular identifiers were present on cDNA, and template switching added a universal primer site. TCRdb fed the 5' RACE reads into MiXCR, producing one record per CDR3 protein. Of about 240,000 distinct CDR3 sequences in the sample, 10% to 15% were seen once. The study, taken as a whole, reports: Within beta out-of-frame sequences, the excess sharing observed between twins was weaker.

CDR3 length: 14 residues. The same sample was also used in a study of yellow fever vaccine responses in identical twins.

The TCR originated in a woman aged 18-30 years in good health. Sequencing used memory (CD45RO+) T cells sorted from blood. The V call is TRBV21-1, the J call TRBJ2-5; the D call TRBD1 from the table was never checked on the DNA. TRBV21-1 is listed as a pseudogene. The CDR3 loop is CASSKTGGLETQYF. In DNA, the CDR3 is TGTGCCAGCAGCAAGACAGGGGGCTTGGAGACCCAGTACTTC.